Sequencing of this TCR beta chain was carried out in a study of T cells in Graves' hyperthyroidism and ophthalmopathy. Amplification of TCR beta CDR3 regions was performed using RNA transcripts as template. With the HTBI primer set, the TCR CDR3 went through a first round of RT-PCR. TCRdb itself ran the multiplex PCR reads through MiXCR, one entry per CDR3 protein. The repertoire consists of about 290,000 distinct CDR3 sequences, with 15% to 20% occurring once and the leading ten covering 55% to 60%. The germline V gene encodes CDR1 SGHTA and CDR2 FQGNSA. The CDR3 spans 18 residues. V lost 4 bases to trimming and J lost 1 base, with 22 bases between them. This clonotype was detected only a few times.

The V gene is TRBV7-2, the J gene TRBJ1-1; D might be TRBD1 (6 bases). This clonotype was sampled from a woman aged 55-70 years with Graves' ophthalmopathy. The sample taken for sequencing was blood. This CDR3 reads CASSSPRGGAGWNTEAFF. CDR3 DNA: TGTGCCAGCAGCTCACCCCGGGGGGGGGCCGGATGGAACACTGAAGCTTTCTTT. The whole variable domain, remainder taken from reference TRBV7-2 and TRBJ1-1, is GAGVSQSPSNKVTEKGKDVELRCDPISGHTALYWYRQSLGQGLEFLIYFQGNSAPDKSGLPSDRFSAERTGGSVSTLTIQRTQQEDSAVYLCASSSPRGGAGWNTEAFFGQGTRLTVV.